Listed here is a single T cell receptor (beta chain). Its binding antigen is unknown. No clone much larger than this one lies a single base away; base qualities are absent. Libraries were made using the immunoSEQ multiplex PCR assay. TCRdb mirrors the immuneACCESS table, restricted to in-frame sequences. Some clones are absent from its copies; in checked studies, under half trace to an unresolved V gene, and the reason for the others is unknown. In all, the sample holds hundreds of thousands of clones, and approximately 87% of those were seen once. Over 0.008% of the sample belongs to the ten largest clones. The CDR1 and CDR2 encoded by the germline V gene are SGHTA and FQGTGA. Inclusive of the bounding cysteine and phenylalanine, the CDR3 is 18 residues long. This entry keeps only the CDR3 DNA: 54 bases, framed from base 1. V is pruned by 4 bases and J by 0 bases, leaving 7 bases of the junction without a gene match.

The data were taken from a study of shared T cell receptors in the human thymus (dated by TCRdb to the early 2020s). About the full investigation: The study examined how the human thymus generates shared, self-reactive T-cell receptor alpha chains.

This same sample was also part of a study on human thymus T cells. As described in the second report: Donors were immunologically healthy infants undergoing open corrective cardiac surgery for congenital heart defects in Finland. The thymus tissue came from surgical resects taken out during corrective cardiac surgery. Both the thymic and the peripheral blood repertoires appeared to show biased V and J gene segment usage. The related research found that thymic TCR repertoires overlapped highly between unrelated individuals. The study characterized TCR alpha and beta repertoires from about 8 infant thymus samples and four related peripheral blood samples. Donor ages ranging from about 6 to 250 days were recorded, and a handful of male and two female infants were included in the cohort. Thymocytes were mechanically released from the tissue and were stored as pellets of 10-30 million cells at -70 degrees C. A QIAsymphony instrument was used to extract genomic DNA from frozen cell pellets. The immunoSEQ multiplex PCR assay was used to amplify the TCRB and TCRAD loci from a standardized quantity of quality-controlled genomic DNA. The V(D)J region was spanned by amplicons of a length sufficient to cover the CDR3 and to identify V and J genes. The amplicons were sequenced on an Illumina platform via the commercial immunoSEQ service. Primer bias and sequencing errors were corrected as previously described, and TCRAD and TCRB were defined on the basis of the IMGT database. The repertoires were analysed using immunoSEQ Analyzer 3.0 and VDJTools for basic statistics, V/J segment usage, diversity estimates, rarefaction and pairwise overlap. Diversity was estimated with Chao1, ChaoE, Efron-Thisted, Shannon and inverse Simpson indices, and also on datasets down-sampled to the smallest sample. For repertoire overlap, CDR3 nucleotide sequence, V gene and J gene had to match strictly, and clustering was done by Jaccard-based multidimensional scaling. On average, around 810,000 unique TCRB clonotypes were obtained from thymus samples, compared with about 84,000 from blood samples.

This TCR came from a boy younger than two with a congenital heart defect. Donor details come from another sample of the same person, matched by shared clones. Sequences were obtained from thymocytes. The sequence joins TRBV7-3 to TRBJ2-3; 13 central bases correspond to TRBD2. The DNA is TGTGCCAGCAGCTGCCGGACTAGCGGGGGCCCTAGCACAGATACGCAGTATTTT. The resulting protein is CASSCRTSGGPSTDTQYF.